Each of the 19 T cell receptor beta chains below was sequenced from the same sample in a study of STAT5B mutations in CD4+ large granular lymphocyte leukemia. Here immunoSEQ multiplex PCR was the method, and the copy in TCRdb shows in-frame clones only, minus some. The sample has some 35,000 clones; more than 70% are singletons. The sequencing input was CD4+ T cells from blood buffy coats. The receptors were sampled from a human donor in good health.

V gene TRBV7-6 combines with J gene TRBJ2-7; D is unresolved. V gave up 5 bases and J gave up 5 bases, with 10 bases separating them. The germline V gene encodes CDR1 SGHVS and CDR2 FNYEAQ. The CDR3 has 12 residues. The CDR3 region has the DNA TGTGCCAGCAGCCAACTCTTGAACGAGCAGTACTTC. Translating gives CASSQLLNEQYF.

This chain connects TRBV5-6 to TRBJ2-7, with D perhaps matching TRBD2 (6 bases). Germline V lookup: CDR1 SGHDT, CDR2 YYEEEE. V shed 6 bases and J shed 5 bases, with 15 bases lying between them. CDR3 size: 13 residues. CDR3 DNA: TGTGCCAGCAACCTCGGCGGGGTCCACGAGCAGTACTTC. It yields the protein CASNLGGVHEQYF. Full variable domain (remainder filled in from reference TRBV5-6 and TRBJ2-7): DAGVTQSPTHLIKTRGQQVTLRCSPKSGHDTVSWYQQALGQGPQFIFQYYEEEERQRGNFPDRFSGHQFPNYSSELNVNALLLGDSALYLCASNLGGVHEQYFGPGTRLTVT.

The rearrangement joins TRBV20-1 to TRBJ1-1; D is uncertain. Germline lookup yields CDR1 DFQATT and CDR2 SNEGSKA (reference sequence). Trimming shortened V by 6 bases and J by 5 bases, and 7 bases separated the two germline ends. The CDR3 has 10 amino acids. The CDR3 region has the DNA TGCAGTGCCCTAGGGACTGAAGCTTTCTTT. It codes for CSALGTEAFF.

The chain combines TRBV7-2 with TRBJ2-3, with D unclear. Trimming took 7 bases from V and 8 from J, leaving 10 bases between them. The germline V gene encodes CDR1 SGHTA and CDR2 FQGNSA. The CDR3 loop spans 11 amino acids. This CDR3 is CASKPPGTQYF. The CDR3 region has the DNA TGTGCCAGCAAACCCCCGGGTACGCAGTATTTT.

This chain joins TRBV19 and TRBJ2-2; D might be TRBD1 (5 bases). Germline CDR1 and CDR2: LNHDA and SQIVND (reference sequence). The CDR3 contains 14 residues. The V end lost 6 bases, the J end lost 1 base, and 9 bases lay between the germline ends. CDR3 residues: CASSPGQNTGELFF. CDR3 coding DNA: TGTGCCAGTAGCCCCGGACAGAACACCGGGGAGCTGTTTTTT.

The chain has TRBV27 and TRBJ2-5; 10 bases are shared with TRBD1. The ends lost 5 bases at V and 4 bases at J; junction bases unmatched: 4. The CDR3 is made up of 14 amino acids. The germline gives CDR1 MNHEY, CDR2 SMNVEV (reference sequence). The CDR3 DNA is TGTGCCAGCAGTCCCCGGACAGGGGGAGAGACCCAGTACTTC. Its translation: CASSPRTGGETQYF.

This sequence joins TRBV19 and TRBJ1-2; D is undetermined. This CDR3 is built from 13 residues. Germline lookup yields CDR1 LNHDA and CDR2 SQIVND (reference sequence). Trimming removed 8 bases from V and 7 bases from J, with 17 bases in between. The CDR3 loop reads CASGWTVLGGYTF. The CDR3 DNA reads as TGTGCCAGTGGCTGGACGGTCCTCGGTGGCTACACCTTC.

The rearrangement links TRBV27 to TRBJ1-2; maybe TRBD1 (6 bases). The germline V and J ends were trimmed by 4 bases and 2 bases, with 17 bases remaining between them. The CDR3 is 16 amino acids. Germline V gene data show CDR1 as MNHEY and CDR2 as SMNVEV (reference sequence). CDR3 in amino acids: CASSSRSVGGNYGYTF. Written as DNA, the CDR3 is TGTGCCAGCAGTTCTCGCTCAGTGGGGGGCAACTATGGCTACACCTTC.

This chain joins TRBV28 and TRBJ2-4; D gene ambiguous. The CDR3 runs 14 residues. The V gene's germline CDR1 is MDHEN and CDR2 SYDVKM. V lost 5 bases and J 0 bases, leaving 8 bases between the germline ends. CDR3 DNA sequence: TGTGCCAGCAGTGGGAACCTAGCCAAAAACATTCAGTACTTC. Translating it yields CASSGNLAKNIQYF. The entire variable domain, with the rest obtained from reference TRBV28 and TRBJ2-4, is as follows: DVKVTQSSRYLVKRTGEKVFLECVQDMDHENMFWYRQDPGLGLRLIYFSYDVKMKEKGDIPEGYSVSREKKERFSLILESASTNQTSMYLCASSGNLAKNIQYFGAGTRLSVL.

This chain links TRBV5-1 with TRBJ2-7; D unresolved. The germline CDR1 and CDR2 sequences are SGHRS and YFSETQ. The CDR3 extends over 13 amino acids. V gave up 0 bases and J gave up 2 bases, with 6 bases separating them. This CDR3 is CASSLGYTYEQYF. For the CDR3, the DNA is TGCGCCAGCAGCTTGGGATATACCTACGAGCAGTACTTC.

The V and J genes are TRBV4-3 and TRBJ1-3; D call uncertain. Trimming took off 0 bases at V and 3 bases at J, with 6 bases between the two ends. This CDR3 contains 14 residues. Germline CDR1 LGHNA, CDR2 YSLEER. As DNA, the CDR3 is TGCGCCAGCAGCCAAGAGCTTCGTGGAAACACCATATATTTT. Residues: CASSQELRGNTIYF.

J is TRBJ1-3 and V is TRBV19, with 8 bases aligning to TRBD1. CDR3 length: 19 residues. The ends lost 7 bases at V and 2 bases at J; junction bases unmatched: 19. From germline, CDR1 is LNHDA and CDR2 SQIVND (reference sequence). CDR3 nucleotides: TGTGCCAGTATTTCTGTCGGATTAGGACAGGGTTTTCCTGGAAACACCATATATTTT. It yields the protein CASISVGLGQGFPGNTIYF. Complete variable domain (other parts from reference TRBV19 and TRBJ1-3): DGGITQSPKYLFRKEGQNVTLSCEQNLNHDAMYWYRQDPGQGLRLIYYSQIVNDFQKGDIAEGYSVSREKKESFPLTVTSAQKNPTAFYLCASISVGLGQGFPGNTIYFGEGSWLTVV.

The chain recombines TRBV7-6 with TRBJ1-4, with 7 bases fitting TRBD1. This CDR3 spans 17 amino acids. Germline lookup yields CDR1 SGHVS and CDR2 FNYEAQ. Losses at the gene ends were 5 bases for V and 0 bases for J; bases not matched to a gene: 9. Here the CDR3 reads CASSLPGQIATNEKLFF. In DNA, the CDR3 is TGTGCCAGCAGCCTACCGGGACAGATTGCAACTAATGAAAAACTGTTTTTT.

The genes are TRBV6-4 and TRBJ2-7; D is perhaps TRBD2 (6 bases). Germline V lookup: CDR1 MRHNA, CDR2 SNTAGT. The CDR3 is 17 residues long. Trimming shortened V by 0 bases and J by 5 bases, and 20 bases separated the two germline ends. The CDR3 DNA reads TGTGCCAGCAGTGACTCAAGAGGGGCGGGACCCCTACACGAGCAGTACTTC. Translated, it gives CASSDSRGAGPLHEQYF.

This chain connects TRBV5-1 to TRBJ2-3, with 7 bases fitting TRBD2. J was trimmed by 5 bases and V by 0 bases; bases with no gene match: 9. The CDR3 spans 16 residues. Germline assignment: CDR1 SGHRS and CDR2 YFSETQ. The CDR3 sequence: CASSLALAGDQDTQYF. Here the CDR3 DNA reads TGCGCCAGCAGCTTGGCCTTGGCGGGAGATCAAGATACGCAGTATTTT.

V usage is TRBV5-1 and J usage is TRBJ2-5; D is uncertain. This CDR3 has 13 amino acids. From germline, CDR1 is SGHRS and CDR2 YFSETQ. V dropped 0 bases and J dropped 3 bases, with 6 bases sitting between them. CDR3 coding DNA: TGCGCCAGCAGCTTGGGATCGGAAGAGACCCAGTACTTC. Its protein is CASSLGSEETQYF.

The CDR3 spells CASSLGSGRPGVNEQFF. For the CDR3, the DNA is TGTGCCAGCAGCTTAGGTAGCGGTCGCCCTGGAGTTAATGAGCAGTTCTTC. V is TRBV7-9 and J is TRBJ2-1; TRBD2 is a possible D gene (6 bases). This CDR3 comprises 17 residues. Germline-derived CDR1 and CDR2 are SEHNR and FQNEAQ (reference sequence). V was clipped by 1 base and J by 7 bases, with 20 bases between them. The full variable domain, completed using reference TRBV7-9 and TRBJ2-1, is DTGVSQNPRHKITKRGQNVTFRCDPISEHNRLYWYRQTLGQGPEFLTYFQNEAQLEKSRLLSDRFSAERPKGSFSTLEIQRTEQGDSAMYLCASSLGSGRPGVNEQFFGPGTRLTVL.

The V gene is TRBV9, the J gene TRBJ2-1, with TRBD2 matching 10 bases. Trimming at V came to 0 bases and at J to 4 bases, leaving 7 bases not matched to a gene. CDR1 is SGDLS, CDR2 YYNGEE, per germline. This CDR3 has 17 amino acids. CDR3 nucleotide sequence: TGTGCCAGCAGCGTAGCTGTTAGCGGGGGGAGATACAATGAGCAGTTCTTC. This sequence encodes CASSVAVSGGRYNEQFF.

The gene calls are TRBV12-5 and TRBJ2-3, with TRBD1 identical over 9 bases. This CDR3 has 16 amino acids. The V segment lost 1 base and the J segment 3 bases; nucleotides outside the gene matches: 5. The germline gives CDR1 LGHNT, CDR2 FRNRAP. The CDR3 protein is CASGLADGTGTDTQYF. CDR3 DNA sequence: TGTGCTAGTGGTTTGGCCGACGGGACAGGGACAGATACGCAGTATTTT.